This entry lists 32 T cell receptor beta chains sequenced from one sample in a study of T-cell memory formation after mild COVID-19. TCRdb redid the calling of the 5' RACE reads with MiXCR, one entry per CDR3 protein. This table holds about 340,000 distinct CDR3 sequences, around a fifth found once. The sequenced material came from PBMCs or a T cell subset sorted from them (not recorded which). These receptors were obtained from a man aged 18 to 30 who had mild COVID-19 (a few samples of this study predate the infection). Cell type and time point are not known.

This clonotype was observed many times. This sequence joins TRBV5-1 and TRBJ2-1; 8 bases align to TRBD1. Germline trimming cut 3 bases from V and 5 bases from J; bases unmatched to any gene: 1. Germline V CDR1 and CDR2: SGHRS, YFSETQ. CDR3 length: 13 residues. The CDR3 coding sequence is TGCGCCAGCAGCTCGGGACAGGACAATGAGCAGTTCTTC. Translated, it gives CASSSGQDNEQFF.

This clonotype was observed at least ten times. The chain links TRBV4-1 to TRBJ2-1; 7 bases are shared with TRBD2. Trimming removed 4 bases from V and 7 bases from J; junction bases left unmatched: 10. The V gene's germline CDR1 is MGHRA and CDR2 YSYEKL. The CDR3 contains 15 residues. This CDR3 reads CASSLWEGISNEQFF. The CDR3 nucleotides are TGCGCCAGCAGCCTATGGGAGGGAATCTCGAATGAGCAGTTCTTC.

The rearrangement links TRBV5-1 to TRBJ2-5, with TRBD1 as a possible D gene (6 bases). Germline V gives CDR1 SGHRS, CDR2 YFSETQ. The length of the CDR3 is 15 residues. Between the trimmed V and J ends, which lost 6 bases and 4 bases, there was a span of 19 bases. The CDR3: CASTTSPGAGETQYF. The CDR3 DNA follows: TGCGCCAGCACCACGTCCCCAGGGGCTGGAGAGACCCAGTACTTC.

This clonotype was seen a handful of times. The rearrangement joins TRBV7-2 to TRBJ2-1; D may be TRBD1 (6 bases). V was pared by 7 bases and J by 0 bases, with 10 bases between. The CDR3 has 14 amino acids. Germline V gene data show CDR1 as SGHTA and CDR2 as FQGNSA. The CDR3 sequence: CASTKGGSYNEQFF. The CDR3 nucleotides read TGTGCCAGCACCAAAGGGGGCTCCTACAATGAGCAGTTCTTC.

This chain connects TRBV7-9 to TRBJ1-4; TRBD1 agrees at 7 bases. V lost 7 bases and J lost 8; bases outside the gene matches: 4. Germline V lookup: CDR1 SEHNR, CDR2 FQNEAQ (reference sequence). This CDR3 has 12 residues. DNA of the CDR3: TGTGCCAGCACCACAGGGGCCGAAAAACTGTTTTTT. This sequence encodes CASTTGAEKLFF.

This clonotype was found a few times. The chain joins TRBV5-1 to TRBJ2-7; TRBD2 matches 11 bases. V was clipped by 4 bases and J by 7 bases; unmatched bases: 7. Germline CDR1 SGHRS, CDR2 YFSETQ. The CDR3 is made up of 14 amino acids. CDR3 protein: CASSLTGLAGEQYV. In DNA form, the CDR3 reads TGCGCCAGCAGCCTCACCGGACTAGCGGGTGAGCAGTACGTC.

The rearrangement joins TRBV6-2 or TRBV6-3 to TRBJ2-1; 11 nucleotides line up with TRBD2. Trimming took 4 bases from V and 12 from J; bases not matched to a gene: 11. Germline V gene sequence: CDR1 MNHEY, CDR2 SVGEGT. CDR3 length: 15 residues. The CDR3: CASSSGTSGHHWQFF. In nucleotides, the CDR3 is TGTGCCAGCAGTTCCGGGACTAGCGGCCACCACTGGCAGTTCTTC.

Here the CDR3 DNA reads TGTGCCAGCAGTTTAGCTAGCGGGCGCACTGAAGCTTTCTTT. Residues: CASSLASGRTEAFF. The V call is TRBV12-3 or TRBV12-4, the J call TRBJ1-1; D is unresolved. The CDR3 contains 14 residues. Trimming left V 0 bases short and J 4 bases short, with 9 bases between.

V and J are TRBV20-1 and TRBJ2-1; D may be TRBD1 or TRBD2 (5 bases each). The CDR3 runs to 16 residues. Germline V gene data show CDR1 as DFQATT and CDR2 as SNEGSKA (reference sequence). Trimming cost V 6 bases and J 0 bases, with 18 bases left between them. This CDR3 reads CSARILGTASYNEQFF. CDR3 DNA sequence: TGCAGTGCGCGAATCCTGGGGACGGCCTCCTACAATGAGCAGTTCTTC.

The sample holds many counts of this clonotype. The J gene is TRBJ2-5, the V gene TRBV4-1; D may be TRBD2 (6 bases). The V gene's germline CDR1 is MGHRA and CDR2 YSYEKL. Between the trimmed V and J ends, which lost 1 base and 0 bases, there was a span of 15 bases. The CDR3 loop spans 17 amino acids. The CDR3 protein is CASSQGSSGGYQETQYF. CDR3 DNA: TGCGCCAGCAGCCAAGGCTCAAGCGGAGGGTACCAAGAGACCCAGTACTTC.

This clonotype occurred a few times. The chain combines TRBV9 with TRBJ2-3; 9 bases are shared with TRBD2. V shed 0 bases, J shed 3 bases, and the junction held 2 bases outside the gene matches. The CDR3 covers 15 residues. Germline CDR1 reads SGDLS; CDR2 reads YYNGEE. The CDR3 here is CASSVGGLATDTQYF. The CDR3 bases are TGTGCCAGCAGCGTAGGGGGACTAGCAACAGATACGCAGTATTTT.

This clonotype has a handful of counts. Written as DNA, the CDR3 is TGTGCCAGCAGTTACGGGTTAGGGGTTAGGGGAGAGACCCAGTACTTC. Protein sequence: CASSYGLGVRGETQYF. The chain recombines TRBV6-2 or TRBV6-3 with TRBJ2-5, with D possibly TRBD1 on 5 matching bases. This CDR3 is 16 amino acids long. Germline assignment: CDR1 MNHEY and CDR2 SVGEGT. V gave up 2 bases and J gave up 4 bases, with 17 bases separating them.

This chain joins TRBV7-9 and TRBJ2-3, with a weak D call TRBD1 (5 bases). Germline V gene sequence: CDR1 SEHNR, CDR2 FQNEAQ (reference sequence). CDR3 size: 16 residues. V lost 2 bases to trimming and J lost 0 bases, with 12 bases between them. The CDR3 nucleotides read TGTGCCAGCAGCTTACATGGCAGGGTGAGCACAGATACGCAGTATTTT. Translated, it gives CASSLHGRVSTDTQYF. The variable domain in full, completed from reference TRBV7-9 and TRBJ2-3, reads DTGVSQNPRHKITKRGQNVTFRCDPISEHNRLYWYRQTLGQGPEFLTYFQNEAQLEKSRLLSDRFSAERPKGSFSTLEIQRTEQGDSAMYLCASSLHGRVSTDTQYFGPGTRLTVL.

In this sample, this clonotype turned up a few times. This rearrangement joins TRBV7-2 to TRBJ2-5; TRBD2 matches 12 bases. V lost 5 bases and J lost 7; bases outside the gene matches: 8. The CDR3 length is 15 residues. Germline-derived CDR1 and CDR2 are SGHTA and FQGNSA. The CDR3, as DNA: TGTGCCAGCAGCAAACTAGCGGGGGGCCGAGGGACCCAGTACTTC. Its translation is CASSKLAGGRGTQYF.

This clonotype was detected a few times. Lacking the conserved final phenylalanine or tryptophan, this CDR3 likely reflects a read error. Because the CDR3's place on the DNA is in doubt, the DNA is left out and the CDR3 is given as listed by TCRdb. The V and J genes are TRBV9 and TRBJ2-5; whether TRBD2, the table's D call, matches the DNA was not checked. The CDR3 numbers 12 amino acids, ends counted. CDR1 and CDR2 from the germline V gene are SGDLS and YYNGEE. The CDR3 here is CASSRLPGLLSI.

This clonotype has only a few counts. The chain carries TRBV12-3 or TRBV12-4 and TRBJ2-3; D unresolved. CDR3 length: 14 residues. The ends were cut back, 6 bases at V and 2 bases at J, with 12 bases in the middle. The DNA for the CDR3 is TGTGCCAGCAGCCGCCGCGCGGTCACAGATACGCAGTATTTT. Encoded protein: CASSRRAVTDTQYF.

This rearrangement joins TRBV7-9 to TRBJ1-1, with TRBD1 matching 7 bases. CDR1 and CDR2 from the germline V gene are SEHNR and FQNEAQ (reference sequence). CDR3 size: 12 residues. Trimming cost V 8 bases and J 8 bases; bases outside gene matches: 8. The CDR3 loop is CASLVYRGEAFF. The DNA for the CDR3 is TGTGCCAGCCTAGTTTACAGGGGCGAAGCTTTCTTT.

This clonotype appeared many times. The chain couples TRBV6-6 to TRBJ1-1; 8 positions agree with TRBD1. Trimming took 5 bases from V and 1 from J; bases not matched to a gene: 9. The CDR3 length is 16 residues. Germline V gene data show CDR1 as MNHNY and CDR2 as SVGAGI (reference sequence). The CDR3 is CASSPPTGDGNTEAFF. The CDR3 coding sequence is TGTGCCAGCAGTCCCCCGACAGGGGATGGGAACACTGAAGCTTTCTTT.

This clonotype occurred once. V usage is TRBV7-2 and J usage is TRBJ2-3; 8 bases are shared with TRBD2. The CDR3 spans 16 residues. Germline CDR1 and CDR2: SGHTA and FQGNSA. With 2 bases clipped from V and 4 bases from J, the junction kept 8 bases outside the gene matches. CDR3 loop: CASSLFRGGRADTQYF. The CDR3, as DNA: TGTGCCAGCAGCTTATTCCGGGGGGGACGAGCAGATACGCAGTATTTT.

There are a few counts of this clonotype. The chain employs TRBV6-2 or TRBV6-3 and TRBJ2-3; 8 nucleotides match TRBD1. Losses at the gene ends were 0 bases for V and 2 bases for J; bases not matched to a gene: 10. Germline V CDR1 and CDR2: MNHEY, SVGEGT. There are 18 residues in the CDR3. The CDR3 sequence: CASSYSRMDRDPTDTQYF. In DNA form, the CDR3 reads TGTGCCAGCAGTTACTCGCGGATGGACAGGGACCCCACAGATACGCAGTATTTT.

The chain employs TRBV7-9 and TRBJ2-2; 7 bases fit TRBD1. J was trimmed by 5 bases and V by 4 bases; bases with no gene match: 4. CDR3 size: 14 residues. Germline lookup yields CDR1 SEHNR and CDR2 FQNEAQ (reference sequence). Here the CDR3 DNA reads TGTGCCAGCAGCTCCAGACAGGGTACCGGGGAGCTGTTTTTT. Translating it yields CASSSRQGTGELFF.

This clonotype has only a few counts. The chain recombines TRBV4-2 with TRBJ1-1; TRBD1 might be the D (6 bases). Germline CDR1 reads LGHNA; CDR2 reads YNFKEQ. V was cut by 0 bases and J by 4 bases, with 9 bases left in between. This CDR3 has 14 amino acids. CDR3 sequence reads: CASSQETGTTEAFF. The DNA for the CDR3 is TGTGCCAGCAGCCAAGAAACAGGGACCACTGAAGCTTTCTTT.

The V gene is TRBV19, the J gene TRBJ2-2, with TRBD1 identical over 7 bases. CDR3 length: 14 residues. After removal of 10 bases from V and 3 bases from J, the junction contained 8 bases not matched to a gene. The germline gives CDR1 LNHDA, CDR2 SQIVND (reference sequence). CDR3 in amino acids: CAIEGQTYTGELFF. CDR3 DNA sequence: TGTGCCATCGAGGGACAGACCTACACCGGGGAGCTGTTTTTT. Combining the CDR3 with reference TRBV19 and TRBJ2-2 gives the whole variable domain DGGITQSPKYLFRKEGQNVTLSCEQNLNHDAMYWYRQDPGQGLRLIYYSQIVNDFQKGDIAEGYSVSREKKESFPLTVTSAQKNPTAFYLCAIEGQTYTGELFFGEGSRLTVL.

The chain links TRBV4-1 to TRBJ1-6, with TRBD1 as a possible D gene (5 bases). The CDR3 is 19 amino acids. From germline, CDR1 is MGHRA and CDR2 YSYEKL. Trimming shortened V by 1 base and J by 0 bases, and 16 bases separated the two germline ends. CDR3 region: CASSQVDMGLSSYNSPLHF. In DNA form, the CDR3 reads TGCGCCAGCAGCCAAGTAGATATGGGACTGAGCTCCTATAATTCACCCCTCCACTTT.

This clonotype came up a few times. The chain uses TRBV7-3 and TRBJ2-5; 14 bases map to TRBD2. The ends lost 5 bases at V and 2 bases at J; junction bases unmatched: 4. There are 16 residues in the CDR3. From germline, CDR1 is SGHTA and CDR2 FQGTGA. The CDR3 DNA reads TGTGCCAGCAGCCGGACTAGCGGGGGGCCACAAGAGACCCAGTACTTC. Its translation: CASSRTSGGPQETQYF.

The CDR3 protein is CASSSSPPRETQYF. CDR3 in DNA: TGCGCCAGCAGCTCTTCGCCTCCGCGGGAGACCCAGTACTTC. V and J are TRBV5-1 and TRBJ2-5; D gene unclear. CDR3 size: 14 residues. Germline values: CDR1 SGHRS, CDR2 YFSETQ. Trimming pared 3 bases from V and 5 bases from J, leaving 14 bases between.

The V call is TRBV29-1, the J call TRBJ1-1; D is possibly TRBD1 (6 bases). The V and J ends lost 5 bases and 9 bases respectively, with 13 bases between them. The CDR3 sequence is 11 residues long. Per the germline V gene, CDR1 is SQVTM and CDR2 is ANQGSEA. The CDR3 region is CSVRGTGKAFF. The CDR3 DNA is TGCAGCGTTAGGGGCACAGGGAAAGCTTTCTTT.

This clonotype came up a few times. The chain is built from TRBV20-1 and TRBJ1-2; 7 nucleotides match TRBD1. The CDR3 has 15 amino acids. J lost 7 bases, V lost 3 bases, and 14 bases had no gene match. Looked up from germline, CDR1 is DFQATT and CDR2 is SNEGSKA (reference sequence). CDR3 region: CSASLVHEGASGYTF. In DNA form, the CDR3 reads TGCAGTGCTAGTTTGGTTCACGAGGGGGCCTCTGGCTACACCTTC.

Comment on this clonotype: One junction end does not reproduce the germline sequence, and a read error may be involved. The chain recombines TRBV11-3 with TRBJ2-5, with 8 bases that match TRBD1. This CDR3 has 12 residues. Germline values: CDR1 SGHNT, CDR2 YENEEA. CDR3 nucleotides: TGTTCCAGCAGAGGGACAGGAGAGACCCAGTACTTC. It codes for CSSRGTGETQYF.

The chain is built from TRBV10-3 and TRBJ2-7, with a possible D match to TRBD2 (6 bases). V gave up 0 bases and J gave up 2 bases, with 11 bases separating them. The germline gives CDR1 ENHRY, CDR2 SYGVKD. The CDR3 length is 15 residues. The CDR3 spells CAISESVGGPYEQYF. The DNA of the CDR3 is TGTGCCATCAGTGAGTCGGTGGGGGGACCCTACGAGCAGTACTTC.

CDR3 region: CSPGQGHEQFF. CDR3 in DNA: TGCAGCCCGGGACAGGGACATGAGCAGTTCTTC. The chain employs TRBV29-1 and TRBJ2-1, with 9 nucleotides matching TRBD1. This CDR3 has 11 amino acids. The germline V gene has CDR1 SQVTM and CDR2 ANQGSEA. J gave up 8 bases and V 8 bases, and 4 bases lay outside the gene matches.

A few counts support this clonotype. This chain links TRBV7-8 with TRBJ1-2, with 7 bases lining up with TRBD1. The CDR3 length is 14 residues. The V and J ends lost 2 bases and 8 bases, in that order; junction bases with no gene match: 8. Per germline, CDR1 SGHVS and CDR2 FQNEAQ. In DNA form, the CDR3 reads TGTGCCAGCAGCTTAAGTAGAGGGGGCGAGGGCTACACCTTC. As protein: CASSLSRGGEGYTF. Full variable domain (rest looked up from reference TRBV7-8 and TRBJ1-2): GAGVSQSPRYKVAKRGQDVALRCDPISGHVSLFWYQQALGQGPEFLTYFQNEAQLDKSGLPSDRFFAERPEGSVSTLKIQRTQQEDSAVYLCASSLSRGGEGYTFGSGTRLTVV.